The present T cell receptor beta chain was sequenced within a study of blood T cell repertoires in COVID-19. As for the study in general: COVID-19 samples from acute and convalescent phases originated in the United States, Italy and Spain. PBMCs, B-cell-depleted T cells, or T cells were the source of the cDNA or gDNA that made up the material.

The CDR3 totals 14 residues. Germline V CDR1 and CDR2: SGDLS, YYNGEE. V gave up 4 bases and J gave up 4 bases; unmatched junction bases: 4. The authors' processing: Estimation of nucleated cell counts relied on the amplification of reference gene primers. Some clones are missing from TCRdb's copy, which holds only in-frame ones; the method was immunoSEQ multiplex PCR. From that table come the V and J calls and clone size; the DNA was used to work out D and trimming. Of 75,000 to 100,000 clones listed, more than 70% are singletons. Material for sequencing was peripheral blood. The rearrangement uses TRBV9 and TRBJ1-1; 10 nucleotides agree with TRBD1. The TCR was taken from a human donor with acute or convalescent COVID-19. The donor label of this sample is uncertain. CDR3 DNA sequence: TGTGCCAGCAGCTCCCGGGACAGGGGCACTGAAGCTTTCTTT. Translated: CASSSRDRGTEAFF. Supplemented by reference TRBV9 and TRBJ1-1, the full variable domain reads DSGVTQTPKHLITATGQRVTLRCSPRSGDLSVYWYQQSLDQGLQFLIQYYNGEERAKGNILERFSAQQFPDLHSELNLSSLELGDSALYFCASSSRDRGTEAFFGQGTRLTVV.